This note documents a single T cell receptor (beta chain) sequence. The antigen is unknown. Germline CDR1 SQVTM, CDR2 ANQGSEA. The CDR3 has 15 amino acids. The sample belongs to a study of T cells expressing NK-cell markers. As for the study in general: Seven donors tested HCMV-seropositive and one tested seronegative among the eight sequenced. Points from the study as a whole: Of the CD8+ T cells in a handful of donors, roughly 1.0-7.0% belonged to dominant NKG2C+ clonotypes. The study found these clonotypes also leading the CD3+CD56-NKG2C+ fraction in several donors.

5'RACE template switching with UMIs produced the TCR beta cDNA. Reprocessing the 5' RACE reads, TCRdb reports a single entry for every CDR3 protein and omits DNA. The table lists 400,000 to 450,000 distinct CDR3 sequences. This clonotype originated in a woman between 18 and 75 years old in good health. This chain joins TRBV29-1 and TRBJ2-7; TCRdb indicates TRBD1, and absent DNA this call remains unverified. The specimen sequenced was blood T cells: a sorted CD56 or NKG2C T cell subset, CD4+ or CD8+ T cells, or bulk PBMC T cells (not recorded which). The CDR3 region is CSVGGQGSMLYEQYF.